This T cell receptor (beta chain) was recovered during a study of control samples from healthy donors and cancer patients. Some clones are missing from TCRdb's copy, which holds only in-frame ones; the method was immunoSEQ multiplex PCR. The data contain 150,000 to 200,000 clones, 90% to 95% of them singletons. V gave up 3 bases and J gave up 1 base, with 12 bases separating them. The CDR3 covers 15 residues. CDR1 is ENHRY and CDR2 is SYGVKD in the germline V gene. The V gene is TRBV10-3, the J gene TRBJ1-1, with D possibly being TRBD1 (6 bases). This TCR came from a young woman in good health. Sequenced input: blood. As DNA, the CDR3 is TGTGCCATCAGTGATTCCGGGACACCGAACACTGAAGCTTTCTTT. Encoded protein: CAISDSGTPNTEAFF.